This T cell receptor beta chain was sequenced for a study of cytomegalovirus exposure and HLA in healthy donors. Whole-study results and caveats: Reports described diagnosis of cytomegalovirus status by the classifier as highly specific and sensitive. An ancestry cluster, one associated with Asian ancestry, reportedly showed fewer N-insertions than the approximately 720-donor mean in a later analysis. Earlier analysis yielded a pattern in which most TCR beta V segments were productive about 90% or about 30% of the time.

In the case of this clone: The antigen remains unidentified.

The PCR had 60 Vbeta and 13 Jbeta primers. Source study methods: The count from a later analysis was some 76 million unique TCR beta chains, about 10 million of them shared. Clones were read by immunoSEQ multiplex PCR, and TCRdb kept only the in-frame ones, dropping some. The DNA was the basis for D and trimming; V, J and clone size are from that table. The profile shows some 150,000 clones, around 82% of them singletons. The sequenced sample consisted of PBMCs. The TCR was taken from a middle-aged man in good health and CMV-seronegative.

The CDR3: CASSRQQETQYF. CDR3 DNA: TGTGCCAGCAGCCGACAGCAAGAGACCCAGTACTTC. This chain connects TRBV5-8 to TRBJ2-5, with a tentative D call TRBD1 (5 bases). V was trimmed by 4 bases and J by 2 bases, leaving 6 bases between them. Germline V lookup: CDR1 SGHTS, CDR2 YDEGEE. The CDR3 runs 12 residues.